In its sample, the clone carrying this T cell receptor (beta chain) was seen many times. From RNA transcripts, TCR beta CDR3 regions were amplified. Researchers ran a first-round RT-PCR on the TCR CDR3 using the HTBI primer set. TCRdb re-called the multiplex PCR reads with MiXCR, one entry per CDR3 protein. This sample has about 520,000 distinct CDR3 sequences, with roughly a quarter found just once. This sample was taken from a study of T cells in Graves' hyperthyroidism and ophthalmopathy. The CDR3 has 11 amino acids. Germline V CDR1 and CDR2: MNHNS, SASEGT. The V end lost 1 base, the J end lost 5 bases, and 2 bases lay between the germline ends.

The TCR originated in a woman aged 25 to 45 with Graves' ophthalmopathy. The genes are TRBV6-1 and TRBJ2-5; D unresolved. Input material: blood. CDR3: CASSEGETQYF. Written as DNA, the CDR3 is TGTGCCAGCAGTGAAGGGGAGACCCAGTACTTC.